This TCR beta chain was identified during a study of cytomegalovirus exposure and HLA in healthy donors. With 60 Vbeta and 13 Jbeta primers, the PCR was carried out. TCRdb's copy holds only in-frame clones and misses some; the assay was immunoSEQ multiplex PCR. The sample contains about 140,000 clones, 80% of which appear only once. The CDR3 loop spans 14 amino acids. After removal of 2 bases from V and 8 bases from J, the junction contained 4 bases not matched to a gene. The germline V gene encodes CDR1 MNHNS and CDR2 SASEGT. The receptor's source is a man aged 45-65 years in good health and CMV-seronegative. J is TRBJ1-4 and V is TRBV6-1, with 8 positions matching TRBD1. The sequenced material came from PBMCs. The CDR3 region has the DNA TGTGCCAGCAGTGAACCAGGGGGCGTCGAAAAACTGTTTTTT. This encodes CASSEPGGVEKLFF.